This T cell receptor (beta chain) was sequenced in a study of CD8+ T cells in alopecia areata. Study in general: Treated patients were given oral tofacitinib, which was dosed at 5 to 10 mg twice daily. Tofacitinib therapy lasting 6 to 18 months was followed by 6 months off drug.

The treatment: oral pan-JAK inhibitor, 5-10 mg twice daily. Germline CDR1 reads SNHLY; CDR2 reads FYNNEI. Trimming removed 5 bases from V and 1 base from J, with 11 bases in between. This CDR3 contains 14 residues. Regarding this clone: Its antigen remains unknown.

RNA was isolated and reverse transcribed to cDNA, the sequencing template. The method was immunoSEQ multiplex PCR; TCRdb's version includes in-frame clones alone and lacks a portion of them. This table holds 150,000 to 200,000 clones, roughly 58% found once. Study-level points and caveats: Expanded CD8+ clones among the top 100, as well as scalp clonality, were significantly decreased by tofacitinib. While patients received tofacitinib, many expanded lesional clones remained present in scalp and blood.

Specimen: CD4+ T cells sorted from blood, collected at approximately week 60, from a patient treated with tofacitinib. The chain couples TRBV2 to TRBJ2-5; D may match TRBD1 or TRBD2 (6 bases each). The clonotype originates from a human donor with alopecia areata. The CDR3 coding sequence is TGTGCCAGCAGTCGAGGGGGGCTCCAAGAGACCCAGTACTTC. It translates to CASSRGGLQETQYF.